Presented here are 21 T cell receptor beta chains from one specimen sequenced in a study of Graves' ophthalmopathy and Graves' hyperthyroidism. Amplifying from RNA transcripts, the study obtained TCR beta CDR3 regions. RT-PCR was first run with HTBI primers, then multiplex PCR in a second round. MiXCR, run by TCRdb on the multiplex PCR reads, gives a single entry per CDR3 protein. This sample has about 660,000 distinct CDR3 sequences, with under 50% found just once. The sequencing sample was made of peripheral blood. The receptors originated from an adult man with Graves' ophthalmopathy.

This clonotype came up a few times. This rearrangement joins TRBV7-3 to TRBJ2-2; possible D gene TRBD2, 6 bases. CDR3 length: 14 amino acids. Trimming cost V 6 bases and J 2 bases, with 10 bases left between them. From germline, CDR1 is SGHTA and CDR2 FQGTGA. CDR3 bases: TGTGCCAGCAGGCCTACTAGCAACACCGGGGAGCTGTTTTTT. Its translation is CASRPTSNTGELFF.

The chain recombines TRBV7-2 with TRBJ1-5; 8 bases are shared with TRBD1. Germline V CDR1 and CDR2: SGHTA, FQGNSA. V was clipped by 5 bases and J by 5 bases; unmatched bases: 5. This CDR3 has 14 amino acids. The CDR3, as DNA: TGTGCCAGCAGCCCACAGGGGGGACATCAGCCCCAGCATTTT. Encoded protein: CASSPQGGHQPQHF.

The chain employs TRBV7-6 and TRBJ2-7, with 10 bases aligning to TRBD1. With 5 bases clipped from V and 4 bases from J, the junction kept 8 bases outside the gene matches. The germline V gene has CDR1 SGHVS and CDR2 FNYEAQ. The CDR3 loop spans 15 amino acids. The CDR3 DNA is TGTGCCAGCAGCACGAATAGGGACAGGGGTTACGAGCAGTACTTC. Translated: CASSTNRDRGYEQYF.

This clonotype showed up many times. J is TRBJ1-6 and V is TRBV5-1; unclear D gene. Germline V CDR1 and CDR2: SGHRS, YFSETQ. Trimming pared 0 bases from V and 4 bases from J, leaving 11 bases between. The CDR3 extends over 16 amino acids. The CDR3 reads CASSLAGGPYNSPLHF. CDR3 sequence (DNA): TGCGCCAGCAGCTTGGCTGGAGGGCCATATAATTCACCCCTCCACTTT. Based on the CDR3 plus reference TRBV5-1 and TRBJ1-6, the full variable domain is KAGVTQTPRYLIKTRGQQVTLSCSPISGHRSVSWYQQTPGQGLQFLFEYFSETQRNKGNFPGRFSGRQFSNSRSEMNVSTLELGDSALYLCASSLAGGPYNSPLHFGNGTRLTVT.

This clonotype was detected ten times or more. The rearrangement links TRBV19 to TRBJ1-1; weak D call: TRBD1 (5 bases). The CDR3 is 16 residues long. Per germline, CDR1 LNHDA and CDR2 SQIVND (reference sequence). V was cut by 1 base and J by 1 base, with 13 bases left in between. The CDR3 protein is CASSIGQTLTNTEAFF. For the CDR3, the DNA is TGTGCCAGTAGTATAGGACAGACTCTAACGAACACTGAAGCTTTCTTT.

The CDR3 DNA reads as TGTGCCAGCAGAATCGGGACAGGGATATCCCTCCACTTT. Translated, it gives CASRIGTGISLHF. V gene TRBV27 combines with J gene TRBJ1-6; 9 bases map to TRBD1. Germline trimming cut 6 bases from V and 14 bases from J; bases unmatched to any gene: 8. Germline-derived CDR1 and CDR2 are MNHEY and SMNVEV (reference sequence). This CDR3 has 13 residues.

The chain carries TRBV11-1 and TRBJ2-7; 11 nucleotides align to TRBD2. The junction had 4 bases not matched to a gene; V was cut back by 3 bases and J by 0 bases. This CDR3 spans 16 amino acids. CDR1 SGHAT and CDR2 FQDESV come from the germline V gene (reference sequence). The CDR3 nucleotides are TGTGCCAGCAGCTTCTCTAGCGGGGGGATCTCCTACGAGCAGTACTTC. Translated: CASSFSSGGISYEQYF. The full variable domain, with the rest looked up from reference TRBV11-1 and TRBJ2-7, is EAEVAQSPRYKITEKSQAVAFWCDPISGHATLYWYRQILGQGPELLVQFQDESVVDDSQLPKDRFSAERLKGVDSTLKIQPAELGDSAMYLCASSFSSGGISYEQYFGPGTRLTVT.

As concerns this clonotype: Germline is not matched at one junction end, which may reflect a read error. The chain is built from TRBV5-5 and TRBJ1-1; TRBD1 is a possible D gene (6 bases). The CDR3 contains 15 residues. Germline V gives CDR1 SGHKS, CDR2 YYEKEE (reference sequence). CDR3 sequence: CASSHMLGGNTEAFF. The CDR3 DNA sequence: TGCGCCAGCAGCCATATGTTAGGGGGGAACACTGAAGCTTTCTTT.

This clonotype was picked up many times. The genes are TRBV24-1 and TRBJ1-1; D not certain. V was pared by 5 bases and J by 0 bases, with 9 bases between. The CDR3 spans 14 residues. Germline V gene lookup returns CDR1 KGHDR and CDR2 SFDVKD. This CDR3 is CATSGDRLNTEAFF. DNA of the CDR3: TGTGCCACCAGTGGGGATCGGCTGAACACTGAAGCTTTCTTT.

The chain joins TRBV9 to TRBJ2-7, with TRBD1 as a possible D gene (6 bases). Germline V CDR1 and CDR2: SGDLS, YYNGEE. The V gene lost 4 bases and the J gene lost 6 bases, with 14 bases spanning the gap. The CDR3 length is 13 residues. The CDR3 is CASSLGGRSEQYF. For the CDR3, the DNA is TGTGCCAGCAGCTTAGGGGGACGGAGCGAGCAGTACTTC.

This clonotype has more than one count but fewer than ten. CDR3 sequence reads: CASSEGFGRDTQYF. The CDR3 nucleotides are TGTGCCAGCAGTGAAGGCTTCGGGCGGGATACGCAGTATTTT. The chain couples TRBV6-1 to TRBJ2-3; D is unresolved. The germline gives CDR1 MNHNS, CDR2 SASEGT. The CDR3 extends over 14 amino acids. V lost 1 base and J lost 6, with 11 bases in between.

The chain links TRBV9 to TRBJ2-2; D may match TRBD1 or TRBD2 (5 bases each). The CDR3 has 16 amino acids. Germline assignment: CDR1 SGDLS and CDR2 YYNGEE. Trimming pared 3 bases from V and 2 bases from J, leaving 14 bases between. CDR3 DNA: TGTGCCAGCAGCGCCCACCTCGGGGCCAACACCGGGGAGCTGTTTTTT. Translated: CASSAHLGANTGELFF.

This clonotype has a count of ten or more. CDR3 sequence reads: CASSYLVNSPLHF. CDR3 DNA: TGTGCCAGCAGTTACCTGGTGAATTCACCCCTCCACTTT. The J gene is TRBJ1-6, the V gene TRBV6-5, with D uncertain. There are 13 residues in the CDR3. Germline V gene lookup returns CDR1 MNHEY and CDR2 SVGAGI. V was cut by 2 bases and J by 7 bases, with 6 bases left in between.

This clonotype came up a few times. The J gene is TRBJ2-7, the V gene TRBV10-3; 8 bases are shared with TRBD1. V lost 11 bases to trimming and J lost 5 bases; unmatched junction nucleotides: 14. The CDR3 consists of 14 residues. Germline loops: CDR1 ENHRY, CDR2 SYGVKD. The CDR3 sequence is CAAEVDRGSDEQYF. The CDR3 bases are TGTGCCGCGGAGGTTGACAGGGGATCCGACGAGCAGTACTTC.

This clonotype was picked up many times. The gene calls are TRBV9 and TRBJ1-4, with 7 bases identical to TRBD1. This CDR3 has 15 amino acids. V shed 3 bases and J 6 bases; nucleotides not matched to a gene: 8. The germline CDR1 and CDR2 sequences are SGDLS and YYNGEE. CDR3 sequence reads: CASSASGGGDEKLFF. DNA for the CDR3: TGTGCCAGCAGCGCCTCAGGGGGAGGGGATGAAAAACTGTTTTTT.

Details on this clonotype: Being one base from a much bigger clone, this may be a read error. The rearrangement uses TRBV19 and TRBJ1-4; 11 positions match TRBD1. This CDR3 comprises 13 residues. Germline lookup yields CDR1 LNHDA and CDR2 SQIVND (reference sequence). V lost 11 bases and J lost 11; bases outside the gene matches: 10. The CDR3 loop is CAGAGTGGDKLFF. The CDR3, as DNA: TGTGCCGGTGCCGGGACAGGGGGGGATAAACTGTTTTTT.

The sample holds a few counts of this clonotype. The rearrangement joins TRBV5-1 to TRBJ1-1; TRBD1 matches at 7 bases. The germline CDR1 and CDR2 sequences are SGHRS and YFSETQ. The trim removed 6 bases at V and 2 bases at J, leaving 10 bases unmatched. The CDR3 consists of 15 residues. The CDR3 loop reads CASKEYGDRNTEAFF. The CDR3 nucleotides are TGCGCCAGCAAAGAATACGGGGACAGAAACACTGAAGCTTTCTTT.

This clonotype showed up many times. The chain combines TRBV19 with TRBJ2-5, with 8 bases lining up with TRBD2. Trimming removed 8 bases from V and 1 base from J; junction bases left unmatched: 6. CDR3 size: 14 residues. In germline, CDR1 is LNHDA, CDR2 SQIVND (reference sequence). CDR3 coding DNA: TGTGCCAGTCACCCCGGGACTAGCCAAGAGACCCAGTACTTC. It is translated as CASHPGTSQETQYF.

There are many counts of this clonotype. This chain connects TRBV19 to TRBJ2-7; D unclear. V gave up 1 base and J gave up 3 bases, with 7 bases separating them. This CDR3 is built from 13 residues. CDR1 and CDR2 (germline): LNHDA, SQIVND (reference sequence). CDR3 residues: CASSIVKDYEQYF. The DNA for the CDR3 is TGTGCCAGTAGTATAGTTAAAGACTACGAGCAGTACTTC.

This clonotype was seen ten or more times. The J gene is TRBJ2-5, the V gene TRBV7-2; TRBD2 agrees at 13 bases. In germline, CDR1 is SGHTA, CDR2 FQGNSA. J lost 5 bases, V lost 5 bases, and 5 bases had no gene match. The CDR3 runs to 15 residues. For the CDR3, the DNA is TGTGCCAGCAGCACCAGGACTAGCGGGAGTGAGACCCAGTACTTC. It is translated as CASSTRTSGSETQYF.

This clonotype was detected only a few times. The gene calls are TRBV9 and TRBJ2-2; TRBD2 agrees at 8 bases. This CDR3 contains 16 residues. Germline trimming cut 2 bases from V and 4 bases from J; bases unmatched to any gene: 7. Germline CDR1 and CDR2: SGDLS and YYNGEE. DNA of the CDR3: TGTGCCAGCAGCGTGACGGGAGGGGCGGTCACCGGGGAGCTGTTTTTT. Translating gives CASSVTGGAVTGELFF.